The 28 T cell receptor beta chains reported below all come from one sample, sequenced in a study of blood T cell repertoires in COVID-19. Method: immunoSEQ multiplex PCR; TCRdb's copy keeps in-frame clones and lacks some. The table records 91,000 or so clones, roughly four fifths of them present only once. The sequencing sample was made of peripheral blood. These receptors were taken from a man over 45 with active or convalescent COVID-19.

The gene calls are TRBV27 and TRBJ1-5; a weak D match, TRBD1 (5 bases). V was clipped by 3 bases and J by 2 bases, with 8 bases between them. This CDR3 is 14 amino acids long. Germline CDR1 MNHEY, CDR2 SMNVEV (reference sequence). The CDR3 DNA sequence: TGTGCCAGCAGTTTCGGGGGACGCAATCAGCCCCAGCATTTT. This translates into CASSFGGRNQPQHF.

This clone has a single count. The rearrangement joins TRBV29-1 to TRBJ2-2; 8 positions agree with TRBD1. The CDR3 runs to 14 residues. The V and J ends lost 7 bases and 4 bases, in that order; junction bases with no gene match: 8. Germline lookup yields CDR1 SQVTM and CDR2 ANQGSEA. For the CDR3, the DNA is TGCAGCGCCGGAGACAGGGGCGGCACCGGGGAGCTGTTTTTT. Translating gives CSAGDRGGTGELFF.

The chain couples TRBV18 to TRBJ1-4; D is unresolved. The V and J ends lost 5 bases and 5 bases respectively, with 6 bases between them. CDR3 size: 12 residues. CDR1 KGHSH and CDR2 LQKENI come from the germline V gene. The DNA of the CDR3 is TGTGCCAGCTCAACATACAATGAAAAACTGTTTTTT. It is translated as CASSTYNEKLFF.

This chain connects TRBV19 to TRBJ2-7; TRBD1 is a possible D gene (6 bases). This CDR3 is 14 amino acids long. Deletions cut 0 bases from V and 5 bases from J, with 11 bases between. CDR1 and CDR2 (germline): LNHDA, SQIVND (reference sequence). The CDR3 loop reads CASSIEGGTHEQYF. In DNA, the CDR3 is TGTGCCAGTAGTATAGAAGGGGGAACCCACGAGCAGTACTTC.

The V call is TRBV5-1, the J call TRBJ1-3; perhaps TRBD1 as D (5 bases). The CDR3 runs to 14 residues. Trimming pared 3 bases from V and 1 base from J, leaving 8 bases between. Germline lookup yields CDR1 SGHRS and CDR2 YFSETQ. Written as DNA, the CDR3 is TGCGCCAGCAGCTCGGGGGTATCTGGAAACACCATATATTTT. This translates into CASSSGVSGNTIYF. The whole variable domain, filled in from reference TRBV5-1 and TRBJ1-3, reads KAGVTQTPRYLIKTRGQQVTLSCSPISGHRSVSWYQQTPGQGLQFLFEYFSETQRNKGNFPGRFSGRQFSNSRSEMNVSTLELGDSALYLCASSSGVSGNTIYFGEGSWLTVV.

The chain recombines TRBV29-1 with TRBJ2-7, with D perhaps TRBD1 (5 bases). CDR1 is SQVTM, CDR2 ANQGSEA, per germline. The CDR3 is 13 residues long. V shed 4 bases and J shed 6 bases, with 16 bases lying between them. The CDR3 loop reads CSVAPSQGIEQYF. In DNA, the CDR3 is TGCAGCGTTGCTCCCAGTCAGGGCATCGAGCAGTACTTC.

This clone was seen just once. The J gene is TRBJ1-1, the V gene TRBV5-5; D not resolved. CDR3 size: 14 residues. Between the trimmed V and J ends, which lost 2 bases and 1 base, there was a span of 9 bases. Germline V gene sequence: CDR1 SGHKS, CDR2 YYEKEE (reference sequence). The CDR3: CASSLLHSNTEAFF. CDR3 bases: TGTGCCAGCAGCTTATTACATTCGAACACTGAAGCTTTCTTT.

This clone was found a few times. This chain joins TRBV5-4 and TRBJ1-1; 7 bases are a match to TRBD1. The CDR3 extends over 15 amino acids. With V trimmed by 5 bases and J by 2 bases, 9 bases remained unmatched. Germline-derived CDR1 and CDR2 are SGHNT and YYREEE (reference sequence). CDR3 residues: CASRDPDRPNTEAFF. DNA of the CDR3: TGTGCCAGCAGAGACCCGGACAGGCCAAACACTGAAGCTTTCTTT.

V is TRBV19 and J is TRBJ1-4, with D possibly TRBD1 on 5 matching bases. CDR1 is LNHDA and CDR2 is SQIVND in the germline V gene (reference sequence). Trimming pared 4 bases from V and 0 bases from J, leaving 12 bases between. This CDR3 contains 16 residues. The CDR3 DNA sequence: TGTGCCAGTAGTAAAGGGGAATTATCAACTAATGAAAAACTGTTTTTT. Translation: CASSKGELSTNEKLFF.

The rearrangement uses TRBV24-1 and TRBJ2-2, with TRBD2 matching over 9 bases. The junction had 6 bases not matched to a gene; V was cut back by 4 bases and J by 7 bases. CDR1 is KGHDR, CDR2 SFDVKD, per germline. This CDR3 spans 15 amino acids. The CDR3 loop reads CATSDPSGDVGELFF. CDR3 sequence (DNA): TGTGCCACCAGTGACCCTAGCGGGGATGTCGGGGAGCTGTTTTTT.

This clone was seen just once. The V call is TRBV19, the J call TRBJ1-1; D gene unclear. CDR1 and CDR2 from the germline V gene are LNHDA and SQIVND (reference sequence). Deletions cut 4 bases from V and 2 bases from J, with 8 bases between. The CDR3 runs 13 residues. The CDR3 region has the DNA TGTGCCAGTAGTAGGTGGGCTAACACTGAAGCTTTCTTT. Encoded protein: CASSRWANTEAFF.

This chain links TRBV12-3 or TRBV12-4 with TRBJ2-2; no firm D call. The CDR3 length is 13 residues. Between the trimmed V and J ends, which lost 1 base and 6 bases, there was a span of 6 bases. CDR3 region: CASSLVAAGELFF. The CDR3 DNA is TGTGCCAGCAGTTTAGTTGCGGCCGGGGAGCTGTTTTTT.

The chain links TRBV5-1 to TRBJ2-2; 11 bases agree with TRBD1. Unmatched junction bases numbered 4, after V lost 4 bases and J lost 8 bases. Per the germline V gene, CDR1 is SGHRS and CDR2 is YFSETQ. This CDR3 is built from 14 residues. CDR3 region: CASSAGQGAGELFF. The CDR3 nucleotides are TGCGCCAGCAGCGCAGGACAGGGGGCTGGGGAGCTGTTTTTT.

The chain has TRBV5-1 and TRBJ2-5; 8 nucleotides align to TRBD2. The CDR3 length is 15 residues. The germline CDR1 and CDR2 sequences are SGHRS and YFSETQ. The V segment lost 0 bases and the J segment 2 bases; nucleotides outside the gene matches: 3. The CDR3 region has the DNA TGCGCCAGCAGCTTGGAGCGGGGGACACAAGAGACCCAGTACTTC. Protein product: CASSLERGTQETQYF.

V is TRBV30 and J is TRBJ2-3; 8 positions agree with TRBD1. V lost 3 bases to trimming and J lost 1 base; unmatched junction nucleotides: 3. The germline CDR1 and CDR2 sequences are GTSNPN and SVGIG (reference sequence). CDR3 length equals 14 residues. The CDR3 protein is CAWRVTGGTDTQYF. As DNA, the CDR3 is TGTGCCTGGAGAGTGACAGGGGGCACAGATACGCAGTATTTT.

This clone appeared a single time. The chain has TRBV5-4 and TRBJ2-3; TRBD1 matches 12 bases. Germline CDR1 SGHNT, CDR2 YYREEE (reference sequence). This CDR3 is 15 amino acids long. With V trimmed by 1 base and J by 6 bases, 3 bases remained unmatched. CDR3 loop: CASSLPGQGADTQYF. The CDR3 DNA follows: TGTGCCAGCAGCTTGCCGGGACAGGGGGCCGATACGCAGTATTTT.

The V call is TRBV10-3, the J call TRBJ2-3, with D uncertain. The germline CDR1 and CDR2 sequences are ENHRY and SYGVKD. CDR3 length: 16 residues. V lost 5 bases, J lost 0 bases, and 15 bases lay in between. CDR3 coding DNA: TGTGCCATCAGTATGGTAGATAGTACTAGCACAGATACGCAGTATTTT. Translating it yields CAISMVDSTSTDTQYF.

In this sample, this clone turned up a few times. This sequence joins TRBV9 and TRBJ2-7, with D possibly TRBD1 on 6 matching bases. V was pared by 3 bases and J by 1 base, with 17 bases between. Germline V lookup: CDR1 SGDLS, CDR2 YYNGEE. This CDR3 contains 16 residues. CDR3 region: CASSASWTAQSYEQYF. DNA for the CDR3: TGTGCCAGCAGCGCTTCCTGGACAGCCCAATCCTACGAGCAGTACTTC.

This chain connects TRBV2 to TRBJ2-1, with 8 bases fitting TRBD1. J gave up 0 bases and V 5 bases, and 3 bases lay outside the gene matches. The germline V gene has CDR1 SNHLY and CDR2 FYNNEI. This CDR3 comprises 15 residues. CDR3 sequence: CASSRTGGSYNEQFF. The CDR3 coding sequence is TGTGCCAGCAGTCGCACAGGGGGCTCCTACAATGAGCAGTTCTTC.

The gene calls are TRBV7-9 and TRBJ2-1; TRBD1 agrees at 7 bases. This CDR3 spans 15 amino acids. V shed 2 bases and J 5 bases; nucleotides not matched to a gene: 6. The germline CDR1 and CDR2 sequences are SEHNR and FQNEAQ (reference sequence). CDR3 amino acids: CASSLIQGLNNEQFF. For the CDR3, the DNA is TGTGCCAGCAGCTTAATACAGGGGCTAAACAATGAGCAGTTCTTC.

The CDR3 is CASSPGQGTNSPLHF. CDR3 nucleotides: TGTGCCAGCTCACCCGGACAGGGTACTAATTCACCCCTCCACTTT. The gene calls are TRBV18 and TRBJ1-6; 8 bases are shared with TRBD1. The trim removed 3 bases at V and 6 bases at J, leaving 4 bases unmatched. The CDR3 is 15 amino acids. Germline CDR1 and CDR2: KGHSH and LQKENI.

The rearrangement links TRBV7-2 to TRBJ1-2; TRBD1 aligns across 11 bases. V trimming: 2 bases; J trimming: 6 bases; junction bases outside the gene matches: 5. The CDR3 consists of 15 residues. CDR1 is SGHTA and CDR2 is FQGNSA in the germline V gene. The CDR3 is CASSLRGQGGHGYTF. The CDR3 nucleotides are TGTGCCAGCAGCTTAAGGGGACAGGGGGGGCATGGCTACACCTTC.

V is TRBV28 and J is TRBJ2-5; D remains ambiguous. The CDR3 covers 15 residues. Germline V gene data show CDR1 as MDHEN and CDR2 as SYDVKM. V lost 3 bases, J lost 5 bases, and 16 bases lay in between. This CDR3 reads CASSFYQAVQETQYF. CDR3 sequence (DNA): TGTGCCAGCAGTTTCTACCAGGCAGTCCAGGAGACCCAGTACTTC.

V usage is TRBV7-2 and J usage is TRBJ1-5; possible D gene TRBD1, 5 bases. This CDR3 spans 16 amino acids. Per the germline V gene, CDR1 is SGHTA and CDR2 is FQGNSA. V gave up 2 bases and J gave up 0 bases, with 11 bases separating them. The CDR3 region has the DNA TGTGCCAGCAGCTTATACAGGCAGGGTAGCAATCAGCCCCAGCATTTT. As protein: CASSLYRQGSNQPQHF.

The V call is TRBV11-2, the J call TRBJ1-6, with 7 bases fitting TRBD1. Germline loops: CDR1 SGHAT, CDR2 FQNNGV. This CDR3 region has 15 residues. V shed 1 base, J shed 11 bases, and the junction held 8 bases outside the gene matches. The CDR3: CASSLGAGGQAPLHF. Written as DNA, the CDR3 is TGTGCCAGCAGCTTAGGGGCAGGGGGACAAGCACCCCTCCACTTT. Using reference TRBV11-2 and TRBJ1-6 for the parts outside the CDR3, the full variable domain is EAGVAQSPRYKIIEKRQSVAFWCNPISGHATLYWYQQILGQGPKLLIQFQNNGVVDDSQLPKDRFSAERLKGVDSTLKIQPAKLEDSAVYLCASSLGAGGQAPLHFGNGTRLTVT.

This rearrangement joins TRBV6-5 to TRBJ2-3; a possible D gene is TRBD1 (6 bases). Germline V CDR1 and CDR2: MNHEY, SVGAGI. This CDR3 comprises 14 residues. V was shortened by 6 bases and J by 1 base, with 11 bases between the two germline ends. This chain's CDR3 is CASRTGWGTDTQYF. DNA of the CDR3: TGTGCCAGCAGGACAGGTTGGGGCACAGATACGCAGTATTTT.

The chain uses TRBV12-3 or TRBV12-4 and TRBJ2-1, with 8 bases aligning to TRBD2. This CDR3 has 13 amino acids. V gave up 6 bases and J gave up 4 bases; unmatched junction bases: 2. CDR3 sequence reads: CASSRGGYNEQFF. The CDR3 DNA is TGTGCCAGCAGCCGGGGGGGTTACAATGAGCAGTTCTTC.

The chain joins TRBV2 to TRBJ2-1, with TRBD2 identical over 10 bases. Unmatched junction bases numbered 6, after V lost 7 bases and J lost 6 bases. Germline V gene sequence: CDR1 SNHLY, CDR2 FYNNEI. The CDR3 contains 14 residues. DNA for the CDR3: TGTGCCAGCAACCGGCTAGCGGGGGTCAATGAGCAGTTCTTC. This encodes CASNRLAGVNEQFF.